Below, 6 T cell receptor beta chains from the same sample are listed, as sequenced in a study of blood T cell repertoires in COVID-19. Only in-frame clones appear in the TCRdb table, and some are missing; sequencing was by immunoSEQ multiplex PCR. The sample includes about 180,000 clones, 80% to 90% seen only once; the top ten take 7.5% to 10%. Sequencing was carried out using peripheral blood. The source is a man aged 45-65 years with active or convalescent COVID-19.

The chain is built from TRBV30 and TRBJ1-1; 8 bases line up with TRBD1. CDR1 is GTSNPN and CDR2 is SVGIG in the germline V gene (reference sequence). The V gene end was trimmed by 2 bases and the J gene end by 4 bases; junction bases not matched to a gene: 3. The CDR3 contains 13 residues. The CDR3 nucleotides read TGTGCCTGGAGTAGACAGGGGAGCACTGAAGCTTTCTTT. This sequence encodes CAWSRQGSTEAFF.

V is TRBV11-3 and J is TRBJ1-2; 10 positions agree with TRBD1. V lost 4 bases and J lost 4; bases outside the gene matches: 9. This CDR3 region has 16 residues. Looked up from germline, CDR1 is SGHNT and CDR2 is YENEEA. DNA of the CDR3: TGTGCCAGCAGCTCCGACAGGGACAGGGGACCCTATGGCTACACCTTC. Protein product: CASSSDRDRGPYGYTF.

This clone was recorded once. J is TRBJ1-2 and V is TRBV29-1, with 9 bases that match TRBD1. The germline gives CDR1 SQVTM, CDR2 ANQGSEA. There are 12 residues in the CDR3. The V and J ends lost 7 bases and 6 bases, in that order; junction bases with no gene match: 6. Written as DNA, the CDR3 is TGCAGCGAGGGAACAGGGGGCGATGGCTACACCTTC. The encoded protein is CSEGTGGDGYTF.

A word on this clone: An end of the junction differs from the germline gene, which may be a read error. The chain couples TRBV28 to TRBJ1-2, with 10 bases identical to TRBD1. The CDR3 runs 14 residues. From germline, CDR1 is MDHEN and CDR2 SYDVKM. The DNA of the CDR3 is TGTGCCAGCACTTTAGAGGGACAGGGGTCTGGCTACACCTTC. Translated, it gives CASTLEGQGSGYTF.

The V and J genes are TRBV27 and TRBJ1-1; D is possibly TRBD1 (5 bases). CDR3 length equals 14 residues. Germline V gene data show CDR1 as MNHEY and CDR2 as SMNVEV (reference sequence). Deletions cut 5 bases from V and 4 bases from J, with 14 bases between. The CDR3 reads CASSTTVHGTEAFF. CDR3 DNA: TGTGCCAGCAGTACGACAGTGCACGGCACTGAAGCTTTCTTT.

The V call is TRBV19, the J call TRBJ2-1, with 9 positions matching TRBD1. Trimming removed 5 bases from V and 8 bases from J; junction bases left unmatched: 10. Germline assignment: CDR1 LNHDA and CDR2 SQIVND (reference sequence). The CDR3 length is 15 residues. The CDR3, as DNA: TGTGCCAGTAGTCCAATGGACAGGGGTAGGGATGAGCAGTTCTTC. It encodes CASSPMDRGRDEQFF. The entire variable domain, with the rest obtained from reference TRBV19 and TRBJ2-1, is as follows: DGGITQSPKYLFRKEGQNVTLSCEQNLNHDAMYWYRQDPGQGLRLIYYSQIVNDFQKGDIAEGYSVSREKKESFPLTVTSAQKNPTAFYLCASSPMDRGRDEQFFGPGTRLTVL.